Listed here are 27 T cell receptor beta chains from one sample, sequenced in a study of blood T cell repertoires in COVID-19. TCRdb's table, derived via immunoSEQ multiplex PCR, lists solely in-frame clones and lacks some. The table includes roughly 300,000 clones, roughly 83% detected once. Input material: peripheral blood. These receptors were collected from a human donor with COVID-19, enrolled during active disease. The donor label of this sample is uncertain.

CDR3 DNA: TGTGCCAGCAGCTTAGGAGGACTGGGCTACGAGCAGTACTTC. Translating gives CASSLGGLGYEQYF. V gene TRBV13 combines with J gene TRBJ2-7; the D gene is possibly TRBD2 (5 bases). Per the germline V gene, CDR1 is PRHDT and CDR2 is FYEKMQ (reference sequence). The CDR3 loop spans 14 amino acids. The V end was cut by 0 bases, the J end by 3 bases, with 9 bases between.

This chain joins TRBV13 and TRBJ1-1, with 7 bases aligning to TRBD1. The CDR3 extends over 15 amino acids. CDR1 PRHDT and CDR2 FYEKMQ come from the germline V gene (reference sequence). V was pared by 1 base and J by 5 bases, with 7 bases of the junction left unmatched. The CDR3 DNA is TGTGCCAGCAGCTTAGTAGGGGGCGCTGGTACTGAAGCTTTCTTT. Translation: CASSLVGGAGTEAFF.

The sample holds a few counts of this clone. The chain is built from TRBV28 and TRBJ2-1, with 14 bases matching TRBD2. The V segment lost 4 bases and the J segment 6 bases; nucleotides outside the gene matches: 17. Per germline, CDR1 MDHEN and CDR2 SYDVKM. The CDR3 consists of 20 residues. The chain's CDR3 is CASSSHSGTSGRQRLNEQFF. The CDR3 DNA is TGTGCCAGCAGTTCACACTCCGGGACTAGCGGGAGACAAAGGCTCAATGAGCAGTTCTTC.

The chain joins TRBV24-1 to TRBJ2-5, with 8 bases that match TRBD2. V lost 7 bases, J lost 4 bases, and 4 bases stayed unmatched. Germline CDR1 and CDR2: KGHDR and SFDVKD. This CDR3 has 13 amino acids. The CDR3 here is CATRAGGGETQYF. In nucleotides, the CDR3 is TGTGCCACCAGGGCGGGGGGAGGAGAGACCCAGTACTTC.

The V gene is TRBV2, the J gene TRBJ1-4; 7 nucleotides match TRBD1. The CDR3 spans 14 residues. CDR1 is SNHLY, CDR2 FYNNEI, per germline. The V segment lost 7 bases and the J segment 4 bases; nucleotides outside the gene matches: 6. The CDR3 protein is CASTSGQLNEKLFF. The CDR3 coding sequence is TGTGCCAGCACTTCGGGACAGCTTAATGAAAAACTGTTTTTT.

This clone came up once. CDR3 bases: TGTGCCAGCAGCTTAGAAACAGGGGAACTGTTTTTT. It encodes CASSLETGELFF. This rearrangement joins TRBV11-2 to TRBJ1-4; 7 positions match TRBD1. CDR3 size: 12 residues. Germline V gene sequence: CDR1 SGHAT, CDR2 FQNNGV. V gave up 0 bases and J gave up 12 bases; unmatched junction bases: 1.

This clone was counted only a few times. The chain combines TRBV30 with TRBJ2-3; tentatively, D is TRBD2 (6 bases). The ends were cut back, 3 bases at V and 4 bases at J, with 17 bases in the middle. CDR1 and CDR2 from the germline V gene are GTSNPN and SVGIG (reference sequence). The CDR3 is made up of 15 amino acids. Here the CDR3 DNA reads TGTGCCTGGAGGATTCCAGCCGGAGGGGCAGATACGCAGTATTTT. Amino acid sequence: CAWRIPAGGADTQYF.

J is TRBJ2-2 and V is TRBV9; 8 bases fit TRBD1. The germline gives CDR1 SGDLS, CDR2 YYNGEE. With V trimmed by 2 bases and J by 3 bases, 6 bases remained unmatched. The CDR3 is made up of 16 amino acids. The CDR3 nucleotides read TGTGCCAGCAGCGTTTCAGGGGGCCGGGACACCGGGGAGCTGTTTTTT. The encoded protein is CASSVSGGRDTGELFF.

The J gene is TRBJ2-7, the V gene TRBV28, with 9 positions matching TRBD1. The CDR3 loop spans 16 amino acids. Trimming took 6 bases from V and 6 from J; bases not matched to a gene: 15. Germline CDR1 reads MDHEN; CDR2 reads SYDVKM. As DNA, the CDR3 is TGTGCCAGCAGGGACCCGACCGGGACAGGGATCCGCGAGCAGTACTTC. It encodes CASRDPTGTGIREQYF.

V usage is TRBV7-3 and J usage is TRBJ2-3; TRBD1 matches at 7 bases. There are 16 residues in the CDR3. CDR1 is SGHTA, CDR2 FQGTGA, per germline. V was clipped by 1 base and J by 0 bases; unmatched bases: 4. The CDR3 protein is CASSLRGGTSTDTQYF. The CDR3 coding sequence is TGTGCCAGCAGCTTAAGAGGGGGCACTAGCACAGATACGCAGTATTTT.

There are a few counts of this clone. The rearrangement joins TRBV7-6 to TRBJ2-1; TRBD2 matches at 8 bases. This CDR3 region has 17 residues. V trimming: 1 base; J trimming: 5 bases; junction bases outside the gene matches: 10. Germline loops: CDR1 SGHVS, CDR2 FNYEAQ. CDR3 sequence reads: CASSLVPSGSSHNEQFF. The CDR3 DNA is TGTGCCAGCAGCTTAGTCCCTAGCGGGTCGTCCCACAATGAGCAGTTCTTC.

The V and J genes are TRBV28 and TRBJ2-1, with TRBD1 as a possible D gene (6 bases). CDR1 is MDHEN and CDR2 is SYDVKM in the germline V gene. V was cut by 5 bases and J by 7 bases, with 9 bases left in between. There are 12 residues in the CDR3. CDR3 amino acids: CASSPQGNEQFF. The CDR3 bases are TGTGCCAGCAGTCCACAGGGAAATGAGCAGTTCTTC.

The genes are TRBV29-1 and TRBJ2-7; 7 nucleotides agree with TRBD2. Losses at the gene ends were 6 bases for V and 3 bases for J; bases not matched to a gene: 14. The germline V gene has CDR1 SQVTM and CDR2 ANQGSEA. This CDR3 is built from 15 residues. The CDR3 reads CSVLLAGEIYYEQYF. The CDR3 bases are TGCAGCGTCCTATTAGCGGGTGAAATTTACTACGAGCAGTACTTC.

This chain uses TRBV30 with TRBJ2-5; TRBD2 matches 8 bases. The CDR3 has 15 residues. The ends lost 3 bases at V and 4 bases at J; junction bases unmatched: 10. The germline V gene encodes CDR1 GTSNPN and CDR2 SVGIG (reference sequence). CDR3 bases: TGTGCCTGGAGCGGGGGGGGTGGAGGGAGAGAGACCCAGTACTTC. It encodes CAWSGGGGGRETQYF.

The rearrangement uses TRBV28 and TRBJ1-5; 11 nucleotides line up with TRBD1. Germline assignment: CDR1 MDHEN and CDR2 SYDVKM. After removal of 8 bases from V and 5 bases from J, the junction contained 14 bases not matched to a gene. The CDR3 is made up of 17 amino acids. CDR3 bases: TGTGCCAGCGTTCCGCCCGTTGGGACAGGGGGGGATCAGCCCCAGCATTTT. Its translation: CASVPPVGTGGDQPQHF.

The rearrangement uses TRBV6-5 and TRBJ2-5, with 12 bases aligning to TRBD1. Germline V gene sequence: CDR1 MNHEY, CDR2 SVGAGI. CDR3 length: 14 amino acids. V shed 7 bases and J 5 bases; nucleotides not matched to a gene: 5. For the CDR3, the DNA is TGTGCCAGCACCCGGGACAGGGGGCGGGAGACCCAGTACTTC. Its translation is CASTRDRGRETQYF.

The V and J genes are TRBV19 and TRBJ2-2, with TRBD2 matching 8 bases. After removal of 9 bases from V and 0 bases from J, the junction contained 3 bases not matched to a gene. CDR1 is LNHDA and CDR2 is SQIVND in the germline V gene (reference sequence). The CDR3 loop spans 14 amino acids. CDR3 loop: CASRTSTNTGELFF. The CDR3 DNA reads TGTGCCAGCCGGACTAGCACGAACACCGGGGAGCTGTTTTTT.

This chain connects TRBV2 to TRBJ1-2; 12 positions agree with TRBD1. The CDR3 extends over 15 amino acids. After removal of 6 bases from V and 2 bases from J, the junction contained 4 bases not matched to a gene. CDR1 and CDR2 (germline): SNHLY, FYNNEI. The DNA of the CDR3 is TGTGCCAGCAGGCAGGGACAGGGGGCAAACTATGGCTACACCTTC. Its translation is CASRQGQGANYGYTF.

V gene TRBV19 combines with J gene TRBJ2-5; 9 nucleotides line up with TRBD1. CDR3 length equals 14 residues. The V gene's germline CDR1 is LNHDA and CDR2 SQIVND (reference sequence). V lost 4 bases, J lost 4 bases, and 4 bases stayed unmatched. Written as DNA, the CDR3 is TGTGCCAGTAGTACCAAGGGACAGGGAGAGACCCAGTACTTC. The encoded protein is CASSTKGQGETQYF.

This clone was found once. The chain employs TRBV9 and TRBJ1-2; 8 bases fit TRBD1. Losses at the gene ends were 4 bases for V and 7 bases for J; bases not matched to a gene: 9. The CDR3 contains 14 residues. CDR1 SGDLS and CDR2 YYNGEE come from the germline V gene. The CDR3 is CASSPLDRAGGYTF. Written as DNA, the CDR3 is TGTGCCAGCAGCCCTCTGGACAGGGCGGGTGGCTACACCTTC.

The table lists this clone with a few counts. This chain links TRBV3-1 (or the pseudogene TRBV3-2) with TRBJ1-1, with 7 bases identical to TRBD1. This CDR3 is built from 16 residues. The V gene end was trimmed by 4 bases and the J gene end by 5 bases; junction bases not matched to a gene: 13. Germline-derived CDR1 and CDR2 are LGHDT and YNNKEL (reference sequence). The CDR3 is CASSPRDSLMGTEAFF. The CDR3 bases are TGTGCCAGCAGCCCTCGGGACAGTCTAATGGGGACTGAAGCTTTCTTT.

In nucleotides, the CDR3 is TGTGCCAGCAGCGTAACCACAGGGGGAGTGCGGGGCTACACCTTC. Translation: CASSVTTGGVRGYTF. The chain uses TRBV9 and TRBJ1-2, with TRBD1 matching 8 bases. With 1 base clipped from V and 8 bases from J, the junction kept 10 bases outside the gene matches. The CDR3 is made up of 15 amino acids. From germline, CDR1 is SGDLS and CDR2 YYNGEE.

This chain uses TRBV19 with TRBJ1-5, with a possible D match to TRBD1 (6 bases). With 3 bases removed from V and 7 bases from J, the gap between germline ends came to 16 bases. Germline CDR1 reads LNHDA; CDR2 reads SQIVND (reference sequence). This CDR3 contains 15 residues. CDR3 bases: TGTGCCAGTAGTATTATGATGGGGGCTAGGCAGCCCCAGCATTTT. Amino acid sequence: CASSIMMGARQPQHF.

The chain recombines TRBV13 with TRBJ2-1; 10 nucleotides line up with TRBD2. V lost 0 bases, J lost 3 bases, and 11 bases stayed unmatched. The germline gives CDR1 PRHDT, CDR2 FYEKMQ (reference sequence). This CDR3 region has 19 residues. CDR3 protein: CASSLGVAGGPSIYNEQFF. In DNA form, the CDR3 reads TGTGCCAGCAGCTTAGGAGTAGCGGGAGGACCGTCGATCTACAATGAGCAGTTCTTC. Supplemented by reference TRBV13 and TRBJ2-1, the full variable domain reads AAGVIQSPRHLIKEKRETATLKCYPIPRHDTVYWYQQGPGQDPQFLISFYEKMQSDKGSIPDRFSAQQFSDYHSELNMSSLELGDSALYFCASSLGVAGGPSIYNEQFFGPGTRLTVL.

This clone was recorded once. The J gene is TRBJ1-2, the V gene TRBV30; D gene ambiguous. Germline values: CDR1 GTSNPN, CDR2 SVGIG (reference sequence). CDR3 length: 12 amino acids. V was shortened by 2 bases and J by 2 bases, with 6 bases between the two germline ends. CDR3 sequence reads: CAWSWQNYGYTF. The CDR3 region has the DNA TGTGCCTGGAGTTGGCAGAACTATGGCTACACCTTC.

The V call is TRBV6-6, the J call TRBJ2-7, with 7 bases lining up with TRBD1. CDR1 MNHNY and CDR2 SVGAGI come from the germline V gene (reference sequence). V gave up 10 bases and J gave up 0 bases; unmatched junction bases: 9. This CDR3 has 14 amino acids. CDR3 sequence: CATIPTGSSYEQYF. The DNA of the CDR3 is TGTGCCACCATACCGACAGGGAGCTCCTACGAGCAGTACTTC.

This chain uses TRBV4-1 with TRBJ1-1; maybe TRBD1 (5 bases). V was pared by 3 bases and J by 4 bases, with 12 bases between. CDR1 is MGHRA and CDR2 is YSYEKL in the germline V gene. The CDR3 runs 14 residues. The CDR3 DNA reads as TGCGCCAGCAGCCACCGGGAGGGGCTCACTGAAGCTTTCTTT. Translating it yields CASSHREGLTEAFF.